This T cell receptor (beta chain) was obtained from a study of OX40 agonist ivuxolimab in advanced cancers. V lost 5 bases to trimming and J lost 3 bases, with 10 bases between them. The CDR3 covers 13 residues. The V gene's germline CDR1 is MNHEY and CDR2 SVGAGI. With regard to this clone: Its cognate antigen is unknown.

General study results and limits: The study found among the lowest clonal expansion in partial responders at 0.1-3.0 mg/kg.

Assay: immunoSEQ multiplex PCR; the TCRdb copy retains only in-frame clones and omits some. The sample has about 110,000 clones, roughly 90% seen once. The sequence was obtained from an adult with an advanced solid tumor such as melanoma, head and neck, liver or kidney cancer. This chain links TRBV6-5 with TRBJ1-2, with D perhaps matching TRBD1 (5 bases). Sequencing used CD4+ or CD8+ T cells sorted from blood, obtained in a trial of the OX40 agonist ivuxolimab. Written as DNA, the CDR3 is TGTGCCAGCAGTCCCGGGGGGGACTATGGCTACACCTTC. This encodes CASSPGGDYGYTF.